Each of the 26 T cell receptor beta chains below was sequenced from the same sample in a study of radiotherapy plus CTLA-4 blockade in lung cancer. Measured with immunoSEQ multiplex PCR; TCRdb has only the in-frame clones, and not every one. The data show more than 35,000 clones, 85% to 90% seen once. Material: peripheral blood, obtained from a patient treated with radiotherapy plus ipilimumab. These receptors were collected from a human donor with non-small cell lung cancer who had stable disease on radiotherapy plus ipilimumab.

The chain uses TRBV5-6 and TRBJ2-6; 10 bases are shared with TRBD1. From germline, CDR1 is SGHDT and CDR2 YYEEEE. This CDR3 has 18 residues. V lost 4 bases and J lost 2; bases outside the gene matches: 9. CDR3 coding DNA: TGTGCCAGCAGCGTTACCGGGACAGGGGCCACTGGGGCCAACGTCCTGACTTTC. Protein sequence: CASSVTGTGATGANVLTF.

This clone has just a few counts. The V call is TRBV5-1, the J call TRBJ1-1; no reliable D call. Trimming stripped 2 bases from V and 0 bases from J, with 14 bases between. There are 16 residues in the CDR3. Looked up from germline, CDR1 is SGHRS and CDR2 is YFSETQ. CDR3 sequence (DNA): TGCGCCAGCAGCTTCACGGCCGATAGCATGAACACTGAAGCTTTCTTT. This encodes CASSFTADSMNTEAFF. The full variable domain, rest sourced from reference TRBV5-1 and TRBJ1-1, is KAGVTQTPRYLIKTRGQQVTLSCSPISGHRSVSWYQQTPGQGLQFLFEYFSETQRNKGNFPGRFSGRQFSNSRSEMNVSTLELGDSALYLCASSFTADSMNTEAFFGQGTRLTVV.

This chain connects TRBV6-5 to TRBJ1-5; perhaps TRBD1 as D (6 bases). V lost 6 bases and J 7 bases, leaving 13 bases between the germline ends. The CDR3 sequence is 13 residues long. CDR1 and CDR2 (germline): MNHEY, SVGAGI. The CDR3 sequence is CASSTGREQPQHF. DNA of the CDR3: TGTGCCAGCAGCACAGGGAGGGAACAGCCCCAGCATTTT.

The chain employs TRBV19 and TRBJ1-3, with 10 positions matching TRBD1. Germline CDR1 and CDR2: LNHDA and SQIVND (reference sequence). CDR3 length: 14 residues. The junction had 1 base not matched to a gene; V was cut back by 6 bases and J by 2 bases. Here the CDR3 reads CASSGTGAGNTIYF. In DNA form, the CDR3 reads TGTGCCAGTAGCGGGACAGGGGCTGGAAACACCATATATTTT.

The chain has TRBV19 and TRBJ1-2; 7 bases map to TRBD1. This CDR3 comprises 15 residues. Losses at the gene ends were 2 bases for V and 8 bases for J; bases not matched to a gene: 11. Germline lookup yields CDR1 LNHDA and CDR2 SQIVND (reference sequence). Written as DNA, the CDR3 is TGTGCCAGTAGTATATCCGGGACCCAACAGGGGGGCTACACCTTC. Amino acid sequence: CASSISGTQQGGYTF. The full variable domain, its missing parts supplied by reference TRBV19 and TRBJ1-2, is DGGITQSPKYLFRKEGQNVTLSCEQNLNHDAMYWYRQDPGQGLRLIYYSQIVNDFQKGDIAEGYSVSREKKESFPLTVTSAQKNPTAFYLCASSISGTQQGGYTFGSGTRLTVV.

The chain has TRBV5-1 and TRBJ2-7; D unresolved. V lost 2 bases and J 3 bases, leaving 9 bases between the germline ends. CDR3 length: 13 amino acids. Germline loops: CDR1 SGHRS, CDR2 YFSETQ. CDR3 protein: CASSLNGVYEQYF. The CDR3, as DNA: TGCGCCAGCAGCTTAAACGGAGTCTACGAGCAGTACTTC.

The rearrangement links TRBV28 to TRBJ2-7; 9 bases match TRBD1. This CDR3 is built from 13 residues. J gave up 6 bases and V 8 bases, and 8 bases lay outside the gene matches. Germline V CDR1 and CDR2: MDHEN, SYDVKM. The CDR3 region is CASRDRGYGEQYF. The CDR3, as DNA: TGTGCCAGCCGCGACAGGGGGTATGGCGAGCAGTACTTC.

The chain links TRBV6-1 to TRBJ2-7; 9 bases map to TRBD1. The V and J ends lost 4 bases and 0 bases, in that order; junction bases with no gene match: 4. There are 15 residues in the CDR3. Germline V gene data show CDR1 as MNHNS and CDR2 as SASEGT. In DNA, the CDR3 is TGTGCCAGCAGTGTAGACAGGGGGAGCTCCTACGAGCAGTACTTC. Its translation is CASSVDRGSSYEQYF.

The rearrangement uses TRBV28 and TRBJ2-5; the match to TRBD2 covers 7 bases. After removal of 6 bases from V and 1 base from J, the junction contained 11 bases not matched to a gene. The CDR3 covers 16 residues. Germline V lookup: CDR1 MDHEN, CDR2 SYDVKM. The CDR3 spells CASRSAGEGFQETQYF. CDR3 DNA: TGTGCCAGCAGGTCCGCGGGGGAGGGTTTCCAAGAGACCCAGTACTTC.

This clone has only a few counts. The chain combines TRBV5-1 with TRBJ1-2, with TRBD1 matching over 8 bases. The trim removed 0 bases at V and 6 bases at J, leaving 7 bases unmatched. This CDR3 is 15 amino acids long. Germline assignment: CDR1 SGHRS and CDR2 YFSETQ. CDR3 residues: CASSLEAGGSDGYTF. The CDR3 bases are TGCGCCAGCAGCTTGGAGGCAGGGGGCAGCGATGGCTACACCTTC.

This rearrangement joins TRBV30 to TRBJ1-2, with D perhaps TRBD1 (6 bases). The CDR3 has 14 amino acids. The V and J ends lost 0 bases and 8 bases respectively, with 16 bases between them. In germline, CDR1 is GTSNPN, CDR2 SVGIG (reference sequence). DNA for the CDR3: TGTGCCTGGAGTGTACCGGGGGGGGCCAGAGGCTACACCTTC. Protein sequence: CAWSVPGGARGYTF.

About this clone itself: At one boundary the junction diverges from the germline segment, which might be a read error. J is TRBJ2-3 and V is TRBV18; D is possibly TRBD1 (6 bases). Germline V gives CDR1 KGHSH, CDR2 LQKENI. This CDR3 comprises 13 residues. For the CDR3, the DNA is TGTGCCAGCTCACCACAGCCAGGGGCTACGCGGTATTTT. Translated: CASSPQPGATRYF.

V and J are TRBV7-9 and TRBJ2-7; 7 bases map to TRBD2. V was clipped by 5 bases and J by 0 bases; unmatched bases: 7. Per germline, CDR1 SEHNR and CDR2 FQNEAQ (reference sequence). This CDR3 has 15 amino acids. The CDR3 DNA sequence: TGTGCCAGCAGCCTCATCGGGGGGAACTCCTACGAGCAGTACTTC. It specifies CASSLIGGNSYEQYF.

The DNA of the CDR3 is TGTGCCAGCAGCTTTTGGCTAGCGGGAGGGAGAGACTACGAGCAGTACTTC. It codes for CASSFWLAGGRDYEQYF. The rearrangement uses TRBV11-2 and TRBJ2-7; 12 bases fit TRBD2. CDR3 length equals 17 residues. CDR1 SGHAT and CDR2 FQNNGV come from the germline V gene. The junction had 9 bases not matched to a gene; V was cut back by 3 bases and J by 3 bases.

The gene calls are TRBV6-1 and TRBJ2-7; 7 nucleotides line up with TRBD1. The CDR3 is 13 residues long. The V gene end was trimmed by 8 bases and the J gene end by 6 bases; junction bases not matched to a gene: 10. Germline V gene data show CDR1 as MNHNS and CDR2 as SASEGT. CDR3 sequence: CASETGSTSEQYF. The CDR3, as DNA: TGTGCCAGCGAGACAGGGTCGACGAGCGAGCAGTACTTC.

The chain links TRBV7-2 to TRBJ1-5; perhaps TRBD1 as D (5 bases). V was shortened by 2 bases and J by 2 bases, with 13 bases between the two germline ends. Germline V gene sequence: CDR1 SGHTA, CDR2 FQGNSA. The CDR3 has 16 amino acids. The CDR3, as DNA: TGTGCCAGCAGCTTACTAGGACACTGGGGCAATCAGCCCCAGCATTTT. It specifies CASSLLGHWGNQPQHF.

The CDR3 spells CASSLNGLAPRETQYF. The CDR3 DNA sequence: TGTGCCAGCAGCTTAAACGGACTAGCGCCTAGAGAGACCCAGTACTTC. The rearrangement joins TRBV7-3 to TRBJ2-5, with 9 bases identical to TRBD2. V lost 1 base, J lost 4 bases, and 7 bases stayed unmatched. The CDR3 has 16 amino acids. Germline loops: CDR1 SGHTA, CDR2 FQGTGA. Based on the CDR3 plus reference TRBV7-3 and TRBJ2-5, the full variable domain is GAGVSQTPSNKVTEKGKYVELRCDPISGHTALYWYRQSLGQGPEFLIYFQGTGAADDSGLPNDRFFAVRPEGSVSTLKIQRTERGDSAVYLCASSLNGLAPRETQYFGPGTRLLVL.

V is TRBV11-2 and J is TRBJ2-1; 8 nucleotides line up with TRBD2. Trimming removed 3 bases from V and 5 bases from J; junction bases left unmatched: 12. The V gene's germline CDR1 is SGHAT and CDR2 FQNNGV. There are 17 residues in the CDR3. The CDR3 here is CASSFRPETGLDNEQFF. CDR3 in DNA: TGTGCCAGCAGCTTCCGACCTGAGACGGGACTAGACAATGAGCAGTTCTTC.

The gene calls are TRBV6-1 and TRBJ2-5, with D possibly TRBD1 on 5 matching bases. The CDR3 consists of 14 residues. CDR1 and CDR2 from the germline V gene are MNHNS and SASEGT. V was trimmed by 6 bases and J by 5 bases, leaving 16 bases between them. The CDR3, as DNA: TGTGCCAGCAGGCCAAGGACATTCCAGGAGACCCAGTACTTC. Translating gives CASRPRTFQETQYF.

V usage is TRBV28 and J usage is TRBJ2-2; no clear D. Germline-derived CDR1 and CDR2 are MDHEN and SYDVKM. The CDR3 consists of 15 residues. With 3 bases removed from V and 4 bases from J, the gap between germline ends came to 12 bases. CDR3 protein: CASSLRERPTGELFF. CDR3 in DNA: TGTGCCAGCAGTTTGCGCGAGCGCCCCACCGGGGAGCTGTTTTTT.

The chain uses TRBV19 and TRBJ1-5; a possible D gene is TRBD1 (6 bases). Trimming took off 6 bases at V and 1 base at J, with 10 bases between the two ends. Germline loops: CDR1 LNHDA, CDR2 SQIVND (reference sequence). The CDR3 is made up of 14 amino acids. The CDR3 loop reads CASRITGSNQPQHF. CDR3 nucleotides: TGTGCCAGTAGAATTACAGGGAGCAATCAGCCCCAGCATTTT.

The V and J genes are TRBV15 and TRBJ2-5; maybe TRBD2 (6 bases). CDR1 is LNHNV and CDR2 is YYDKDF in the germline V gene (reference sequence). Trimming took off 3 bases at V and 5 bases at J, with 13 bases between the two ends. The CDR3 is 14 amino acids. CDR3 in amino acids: CATSRGGDSETQYF. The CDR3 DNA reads TGTGCCACCAGCAGGGGGGGTGATAGTGAGACCCAGTACTTC.

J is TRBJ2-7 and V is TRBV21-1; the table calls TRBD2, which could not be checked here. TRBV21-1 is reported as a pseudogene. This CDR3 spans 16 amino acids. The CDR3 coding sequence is TGTGCCAGACTACTACCACACCCCAAGAGACGCTACGAGCAGTACTTC. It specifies CARLLPHPKRRYEQYF.

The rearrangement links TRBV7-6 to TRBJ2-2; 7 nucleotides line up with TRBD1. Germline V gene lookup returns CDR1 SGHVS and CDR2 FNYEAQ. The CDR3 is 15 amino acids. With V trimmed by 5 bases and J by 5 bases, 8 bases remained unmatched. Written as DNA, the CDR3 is TGTGCCAGCAGCACTCGGACAGGTCTTACCGGGGAGCTGTTTTTT. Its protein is CASSTRTGLTGELFF.

The CDR3 sequence: CASSLSAAYEQYF. The CDR3 DNA reads as TGTGCCAGCAGCCTCTCCGCGGCCTACGAGCAGTACTTC. The chain couples TRBV11-2 to TRBJ2-7; D is unclear. V gave up 5 bases and J gave up 2 bases, with 10 bases separating them. CDR1 is SGHAT, CDR2 FQNNGV, per germline. This CDR3 spans 13 amino acids.

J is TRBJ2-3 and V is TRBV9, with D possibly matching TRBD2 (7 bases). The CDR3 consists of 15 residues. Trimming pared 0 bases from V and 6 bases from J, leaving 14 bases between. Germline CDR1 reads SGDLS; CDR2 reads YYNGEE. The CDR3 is CASSVDRRGGDTQYF. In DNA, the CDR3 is TGTGCCAGCAGCGTAGATCGCAGGGGAGGGGATACGCAGTATTTT.